This record covers a single TCR beta chain. Its antigen is not identified. The data belong to a study of T cell responses to AZD1222 COVID-19 vaccine. Study outcomes and limitations: The study identified only 6 or 7 AZD1222 recipients as seropositive at baseline. Researchers report vaccine-associated CD4 TCRs spanning spike, with dominance at 160-218 and 743-854. Clonal diversity may have been underestimated, and the donors were mostly white British, with more females than males.

CDR1 and CDR2 (germline): SQVTM, ANQGSEA. The ends lost 1 base at V and 0 bases at J; junction bases unmatched: 6. The CDR3 length is 16 residues. Clones were sequenced by immunoSEQ multiplex PCR, and TCRdb holds only the in-frame ones, with some missing. Of 150,000 to 200,000 clones listed, approximately 91% are singletons. The chain recombines TRBV29-1 with TRBJ2-1, with 7 bases identical to TRBD2. The receptor comes from an adult in good health. The sample in question was peripheral blood, obtained on day 0 of AZD1222 vaccination. CDR3 residues: CSVEGTSAPSYNEQFF. In DNA form, the CDR3 reads TGCAGCGTTGAAGGAACTAGCGCGCCCTCCTACAATGAGCAGTTCTTC.